The clone carrying this TCR beta chain came up a few times. Antigen unknown. Using a J-beta primer mix together with a sample-barcoded 5' primer, a second PCR was run for roughly 6 to 11 cycles. The template-switch adaptor, which had 12 random nucleotides, put a tag on each cDNA molecule. TCRdb recomputed calls from the 5' RACE reads with MiXCR, one row per CDR3 protein. Of about 780,000 distinct CDR3 sequences listed, roughly 26% are singletons. This sample is part of a study of blood T cells in healthy people across ages. Notes on the study in general: Age advanced and TCR beta diversity per million T cells fell, roughly linearly. Expanded clonotype changes were possibly confounded by unknown donor CMV status.

This CDR3 region has 13 residues. The data also belong to a second study, concerning T cells of mothers and their children. From that study: It was found that thymic selection shapes TCR recombination output similarly in related and unrelated pairs.

The sequenced sample was blood. The clonotype comes from a boy younger than 18 in good health. The chain employs TRBV12-3 or TRBV12-4 and TRBJ2-6; perhaps TRBD1 as D (5 bases). In DNA, the CDR3 is TGTGCAATTGGGGCCTCTGGGGCCAACGTCCTGACTTTC. This translates into CAIGASGANVLTF.